The present TCR beta chain was sequenced within a study of Graves' ophthalmopathy and Graves' hyperthyroidism. Study-level points and caveats: Blood contained most expanded thyroid clonotypes exceeding 0.001 frequency.

By definition, stable hyperthyroidism involved no ophthalmopathy within 18 months of follow-up. This CDR3 is 15 amino acids long. V lost 6 bases and J 5 bases, leaving 17 bases between the germline ends. Germline CDR1 is LNHDA and CDR2 is SQIVND (reference sequence). Amplified material comprised TCR beta CDR3 regions derived from RNA transcripts. First-round RT-PCR with HTBI primers preceded a second-round multiplex PCR. Via MiXCR, TCRdb re-called the multiplex PCR reads, giving one row per CDR3 protein. The data show under 800,000 distinct CDR3 sequences, roughly 20% seen once. This clonotype was detected ten times or more. The antigen is not known.

Material for sequencing was peripheral blood. The clonotype originates from a woman between 18 and 30 years old with stable Graves' hyperthyroidism. Some clones in this sample may be carry-over from other donors' samples. The rearrangement joins TRBV19 to TRBJ1-5; no firm D call. The CDR3 coding sequence is TGTGCCAGTAGAATCATGGGCGGTCGGGATCAGCCCCAGCATTTT. Amino acids: CASRIMGGRDQPQHF.